This T cell receptor beta chain was sequenced during a study of TIL therapy for anti-PD-1-resistant metastatic lung cancer. This clone was seen a few times. Its antigen is as yet unknown. Regarding the study as a whole: This highly selected cohort may not generalize to typical lung cancer patients.

From germline, CDR1 is SGHDT and CDR2 YYEEEE. This CDR3 is 16 amino acids long. V lost 2 bases and J lost 2, with 14 bases in between. The immunoSEQ assay was v3. Sequenced by immunoSEQ multiplex PCR; TCRdb stores in-frame clones only, minus some. The data show about 100,000 clones, about three fifths seen once. Regarding time point: pre-treatment sample, taken before nivolumab and TIL therapy. Tumor tissue came from excised metastases, mostly pleural nodules or supraclavicular lymph nodes. Progressing patients received lymphodepletion, expanded TIL infusion and IL-2. The chain is built from TRBV5-6 and TRBJ1-5; D is perhaps TRBD1 (6 bases). This receptor was taken from a person aged 25 to 85 with non-small cell lung cancer. The sequencing here drew on tumor tissue, taken at baseline. DNA for the CDR3: TGTGCCAGCAGCTTTCTGGGGGGCGCGGGCAATCAGCCCCAGCATTTT. It is translated as CASSFLGGAGNQPQHF. Variable domain in full (rest from reference TRBV5-6 and TRBJ1-5): DAGVTQSPTHLIKTRGQQVTLRCSPKSGHDTVSWYQQALGQGPQFIFQYYEEEERQRGNFPDRFSGHQFPNYSSELNVNALLLGDSALYLCASSFLGGAGNQPQHFGDGTRLSIL.